This T cell receptor beta chain emerged from a study of blood T cell repertoires in COVID-19. CDR3 length: 14 amino acids. Germline loops: CDR1 MGHDK, CDR2 SYGVNS. V lost 1 base, J lost 3 bases, and 9 bases lay in between. Sequencing was performed with immunoSEQ multiplex PCR; in TCRdb, only in-frame clones are kept and a portion is missing. The profile covers 350,000 to 500,000 clones, with around nine tenths appearing a single time and roughly 0.84% taken by the ten largest. The receptor's source is a man aged 18-30 years with COVID-19, enrolled during active disease. Sequencing was done on a sample of peripheral blood. The chain employs TRBV25-1 and TRBJ2-5; no firm D call. The CDR3 DNA sequence: TGTGCCAGCAGTGAATGGCCCGGAGAAGAGACCCAGTACTTC. Protein: CASSEWPGEETQYF.